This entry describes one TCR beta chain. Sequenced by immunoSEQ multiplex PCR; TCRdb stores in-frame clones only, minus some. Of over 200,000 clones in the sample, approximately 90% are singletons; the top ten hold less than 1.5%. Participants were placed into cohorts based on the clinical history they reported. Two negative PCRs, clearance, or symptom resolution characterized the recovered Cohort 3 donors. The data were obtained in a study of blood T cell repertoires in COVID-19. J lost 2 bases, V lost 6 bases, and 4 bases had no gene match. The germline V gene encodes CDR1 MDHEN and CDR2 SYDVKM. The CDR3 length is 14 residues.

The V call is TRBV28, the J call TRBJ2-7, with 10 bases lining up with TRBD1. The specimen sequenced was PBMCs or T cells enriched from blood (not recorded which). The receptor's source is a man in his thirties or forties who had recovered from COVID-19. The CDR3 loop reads CASRSGQGAYEQYF. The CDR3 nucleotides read TGTGCCAGCAGGTCAGGACAGGGGGCCTACGAGCAGTACTTC.